In its sample, the clone carrying this TCR beta chain was seen many times. It was uncontrolled infection, other autoimmune disease, pregnancy or lactation that excluded patients. Orbital computed tomography and thyroid ultrasound, together with serum TRAb and thyroxine and clinical symptoms, were used for diagnoses. This sample was included in a study of T cells in Graves' hyperthyroidism and ophthalmopathy. This CDR3 is 16 amino acids long. The germline V gene encodes CDR1 LGHNT and CDR2 FRNRAP. Trimming took 2 bases from V and 1 from J, leaving 13 bases between them. TCR beta CDR3 regions were amplified from RNA. Carried out on the TCR CDR3, a first-round RT-PCR used the HTBI primer set. MiXCR, applied by TCRdb to the multiplex PCR reads, yields one record per CDR3 protein. The sample lists approximately 600,000 distinct CDR3 sequences; around 14% were seen once.

The sequencing sample was made of blood. The receptor comes from a young woman with Graves' ophthalmopathy. The rearrangement joins TRBV12-5 to TRBJ2-3; no clear D. The CDR3 DNA reads TGTGCTAGTGGTTTGACCCAGATTGTGGGCACAGATACGCAGTATTTT. Encoded protein: CASGLTQIVGTDTQYF. The full variable domain, rest sourced from reference TRBV12-5 and TRBJ2-3, is DARVTQTPRHKVTEMGQEVTMRCQPILGHNTVFWYRQTMMQGLELLAYFRNRAPLDDSGMPKDRFSAEMPDATLATLKIQPSEPRDSAVYFCASGLTQIVGTDTQYFGPGTRLTVL.